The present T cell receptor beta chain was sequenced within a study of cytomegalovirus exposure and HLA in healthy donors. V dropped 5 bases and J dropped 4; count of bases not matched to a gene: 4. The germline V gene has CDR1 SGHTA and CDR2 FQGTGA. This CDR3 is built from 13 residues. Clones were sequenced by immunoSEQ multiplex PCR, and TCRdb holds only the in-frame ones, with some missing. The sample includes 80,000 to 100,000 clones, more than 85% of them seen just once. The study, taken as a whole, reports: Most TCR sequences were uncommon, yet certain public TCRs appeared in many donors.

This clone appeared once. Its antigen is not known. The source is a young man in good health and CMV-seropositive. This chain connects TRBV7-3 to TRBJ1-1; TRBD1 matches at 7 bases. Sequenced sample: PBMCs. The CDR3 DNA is TGTGCCAGCAGCGTAGGACAGGCCACTGAAGCTTTCTTT. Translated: CASSVGQATEAFF.